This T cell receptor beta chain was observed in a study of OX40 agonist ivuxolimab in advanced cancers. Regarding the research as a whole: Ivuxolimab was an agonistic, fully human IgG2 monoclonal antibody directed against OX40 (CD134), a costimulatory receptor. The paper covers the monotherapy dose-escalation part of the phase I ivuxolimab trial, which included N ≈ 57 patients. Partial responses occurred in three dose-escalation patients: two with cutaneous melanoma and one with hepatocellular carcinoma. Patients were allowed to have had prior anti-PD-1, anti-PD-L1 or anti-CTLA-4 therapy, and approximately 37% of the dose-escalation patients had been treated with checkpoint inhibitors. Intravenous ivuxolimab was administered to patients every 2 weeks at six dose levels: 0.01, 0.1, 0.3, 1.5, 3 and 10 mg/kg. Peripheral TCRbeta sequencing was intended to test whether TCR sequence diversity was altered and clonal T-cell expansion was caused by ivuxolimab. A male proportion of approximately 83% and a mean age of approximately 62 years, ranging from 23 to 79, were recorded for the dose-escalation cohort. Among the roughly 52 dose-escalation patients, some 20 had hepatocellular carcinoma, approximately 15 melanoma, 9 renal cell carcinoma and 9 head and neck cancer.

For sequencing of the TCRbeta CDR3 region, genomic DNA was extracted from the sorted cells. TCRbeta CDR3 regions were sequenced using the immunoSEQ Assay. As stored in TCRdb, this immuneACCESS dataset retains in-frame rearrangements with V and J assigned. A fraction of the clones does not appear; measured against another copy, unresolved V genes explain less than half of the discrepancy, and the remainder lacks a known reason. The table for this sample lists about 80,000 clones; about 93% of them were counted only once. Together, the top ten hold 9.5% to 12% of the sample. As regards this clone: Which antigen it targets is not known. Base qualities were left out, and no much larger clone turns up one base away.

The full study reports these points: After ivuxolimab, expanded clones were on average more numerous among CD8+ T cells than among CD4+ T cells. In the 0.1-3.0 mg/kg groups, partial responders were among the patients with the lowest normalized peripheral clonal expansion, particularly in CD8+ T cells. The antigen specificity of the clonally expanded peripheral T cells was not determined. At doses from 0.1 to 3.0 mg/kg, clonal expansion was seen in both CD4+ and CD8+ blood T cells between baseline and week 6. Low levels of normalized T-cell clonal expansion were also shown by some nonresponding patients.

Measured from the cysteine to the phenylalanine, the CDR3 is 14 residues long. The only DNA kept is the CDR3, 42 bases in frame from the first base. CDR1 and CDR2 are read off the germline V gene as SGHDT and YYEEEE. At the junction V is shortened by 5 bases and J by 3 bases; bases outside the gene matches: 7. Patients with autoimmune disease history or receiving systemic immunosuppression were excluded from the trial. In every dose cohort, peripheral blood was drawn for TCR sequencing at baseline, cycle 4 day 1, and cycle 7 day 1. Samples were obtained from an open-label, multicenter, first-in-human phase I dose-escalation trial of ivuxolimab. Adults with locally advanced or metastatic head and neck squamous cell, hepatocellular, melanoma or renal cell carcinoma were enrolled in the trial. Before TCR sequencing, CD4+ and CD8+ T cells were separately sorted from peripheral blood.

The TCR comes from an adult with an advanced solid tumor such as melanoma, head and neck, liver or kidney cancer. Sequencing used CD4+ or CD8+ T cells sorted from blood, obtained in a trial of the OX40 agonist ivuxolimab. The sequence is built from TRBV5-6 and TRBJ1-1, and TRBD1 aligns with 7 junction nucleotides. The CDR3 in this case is CASSQGDSYTEAFF. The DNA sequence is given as TGTGCCAGCAGTCAGGGGGACAGCTACACTGAAGCTTTCTTT.